Only one count was recorded for the clone carrying this T cell receptor (beta chain). The antigen remains unidentified. Tumor or blood genomic DNA was sequenced, with inputs of roughly 600 ng to 6,004 ng. The repertoire was sequenced with immunoSEQ multiplex PCR; TCRdb's copy has only in-frame clones and lacks some. The sample has 30,000 to 35,000 clones, 70% to 75% seen once. This sample stems from a study of T cells in tumors after PD-1 blockade. About the research overall: No patient had prior checkpoint blockade, systemic immunosuppression, or radiotherapy within 4 weeks. A subset received ongoing vismodegib 150 mg daily alongside anti-PD-1 therapy.

Whole-study findings and limits: About 40% of tumor TCR clonotypes were also found in blood.

The source material was PBMCs, sampled after anti-PD-1 treatment. The receptor was isolated from a human donor with basal cell carcinoma.

This CDR3 reads CASSNSGGFLNEQFF. CDR3 nucleotides: TGTGCCAGTTCGAATAGCGGGGGGTTCCTCAATGAGCAGTTCTTC. The rearrangement joins TRBV19 to TRBJ2-1; TRBD2 agrees at 10 bases. This CDR3 contains 15 residues. J was trimmed by 6 bases and V by 8 bases; bases with no gene match: 10. Germline loops: CDR1 LNHDA, CDR2 SQIVND (reference sequence).